This T cell receptor (beta chain) appears in the sequencing data of a study of CD4 and CD8 cells across lung adenocarcinoma regions. MiXCR was run by TCRdb on the PCR reads, yielding one entry per CDR3 protein. The sample lists about 23,000 distinct CDR3 sequences; more than 45% were seen once. This clonotype was recorded many times. CDR3 size: 17 residues. Germline V gene data show CDR1 as MNHEY and CDR2 as SVGAGI. With 4 bases clipped from V and 3 bases from J, the junction kept 8 bases outside the gene matches. Donors had localized lung adenocarcinoma, a non-small cell lung cancer. The clonotype originates from a male donor with lung adenocarcinoma. The CD4 and CD8 labels of this study may be unreliable. Sequencing was done on a sample of CD4+ T cells from the center of a lung tumor. The chain carries TRBV6-5 and TRBJ2-7, with TRBD2 matching 14 bases. CDR3 sequence reads: CASSSTSGRAGDYEQYF. The CDR3 DNA reads as TGTGCCAGCAGTTCGACTAGCGGGAGGGCCGGGGACTACGAGCAGTACTTC.